This T cell receptor (beta chain) emerged from a study of T cell repertoires and HLA-DP antigens. The CDR3 is 15 residues long. Assay: immunoSEQ multiplex PCR; the TCRdb copy retains only in-frame clones and omits some. The sample includes around 90,000 clones, around nine tenths seen only once; the top ten take 1.7%. Notes on this clone: Its antigen is currently unknown.

Average purity of the negatively selected CD4+ T cells was less than 98%. The TCR originated in a man aged 45-65 years in good health and CMV-seronegative. The chain recombines TRBV1 with TRBJ1-5. TRBV1 is a pseudogene locus. Sequencing was performed on CD4+ T cells from PBMCs. The CDR3 DNA follows: TGCACCAGCAGACAAGTGAAGGAGGAGCTTGGGCCCCAGCATTTT. The encoded protein is CTSRQVKEELGPQHF.